This TCR beta chain was found in a study of patients and donors after allogeneic stem cell transplantation. Germline CDR1 KGHDR, CDR2 SFDVKD. The CDR3 has 15 amino acids. The ends lost 1 base at V and 3 bases at J; junction bases unmatched: 2. TCRdb ran MiXCR on the RT-PCR reads and lists one entry per CDR3 protein. The table has 400,000 to 450,000 distinct CDR3 sequences, approximately 16% seen once; the top ten hold roughly 7.2%. The rearrangement links TRBV24-1 to TRBJ2-1; TRBD1 matches 7 bases. This receptor was taken from a human donor who was either an allogeneic HSCT recipient or a stem cell or donor lymphocyte infusion donor (not recorded which). It is not recorded whose cells these are; they may come from a transplant donor. Sequenced material: blood, either unsorted or a sorted T cell fraction (not recorded which). The DNA of the CDR3 is TGTGCCACCAGTGATTTTAGGGACAGCTACAATGAGCAGTTCTTC. It codes for CATSDFRDSYNEQFF.